Following are 20 T cell receptor beta chains from one sample sequenced in a study of human T cells and chemical hapten exposure. Time point described: patch test 1, 2 weeks after DPC sensitization. Indicated treatment: therapeutic diphenylcyclopropenone sensitization with weekly scalp DPC. TCRdb called the RACE reads again in MiXCR, with one record for every CDR3 protein. The sample contains around 120,000 distinct CDR3 sequences, around 15% of which appear only once. The sample consisted of whole blood, taken in connection with sensitization to the hapten diphenylcyclopropenone (DPC). Source of these receptors: a man younger than 35 with alopecia areata. Some clones in this sample may be carry-over from other donors' samples.

This clonotype has a handful of counts. This chain connects TRBV24-1 to TRBJ2-1, with D uncertain. This CDR3 region has 11 residues. CDR1 and CDR2 from the germline V gene are KGHDR and SFDVKD. The V gene lost 5 bases and the J gene lost 9 bases, with 7 bases spanning the gap. The CDR3 is CATSAPPEQFF. CDR3 in DNA: TGTGCCACCAGTGCCCCACCTGAGCAGTTCTTC.

The chain employs TRBV5-1 and TRBJ1-1; D is perhaps TRBD1 (6 bases). The germline CDR1 and CDR2 sequences are SGHRS and YFSETQ. V lost 0 bases and J 0 bases, leaving 12 bases between the germline ends. The CDR3 has 16 residues. CDR3 region: CASSLATGYMNTEAFF. CDR3 nucleotide sequence: TGCGCCAGCAGCTTGGCCACAGGGTACATGAACACTGAAGCTTTCTTT.

The genes are TRBV7-9 and TRBJ2-1; the match to TRBD1 covers 7 bases. The germline V gene has CDR1 SEHNR and CDR2 FQNEAQ (reference sequence). The junction had 7 bases not matched to a gene; V was cut back by 1 base and J by 4 bases. The CDR3 runs to 16 residues. CDR3 sequence reads: CASSLGTQGEYNEQFF. The DNA for the CDR3 is TGTGCCAGCAGCTTAGGTACGCAGGGGGAGTACAATGAGCAGTTCTTC. Variable domain in full (rest from reference TRBV7-9 and TRBJ2-1): DTGVSQNPRHKITKRGQNVTFRCDPISEHNRLYWYRQTLGQGPEFLTYFQNEAQLEKSRLLSDRFSAERPKGSFSTLEIQRTEQGDSAMYLCASSLGTQGEYNEQFFGPGTRLTVL.

V usage is TRBV6-2 or TRBV6-3 and J usage is TRBJ2-1, with 9 bases lining up with TRBD1. The CDR3 runs to 15 residues. With V trimmed by 2 bases and J by 8 bases, 7 bases remained unmatched. CDR1 and CDR2 from the germline V gene are MNHEY and SVGEGT. CDR3 protein: CASSYGGQGVYEQFF. CDR3 DNA: TGTGCCAGCAGTTACGGGGGACAGGGAGTTTATGAGCAGTTCTTC.

CDR3 residues: CASSLSAGTGYTF. The CDR3 DNA is TGTGCCAGCAGTTTATCGGCAGGGACTGGCTACACCTTC. The chain employs TRBV28 and TRBJ1-2; possibly TRBD1 for D (5 bases). Trimming pared 1 base from V and 7 bases from J, leaving 10 bases between. CDR1 is MDHEN and CDR2 is SYDVKM in the germline V gene. The CDR3 runs to 13 residues.

V gene TRBV24-1 combines with J gene TRBJ2-3; TRBD2 aligns across 10 bases. From germline, CDR1 is KGHDR and CDR2 SFDVKD. This CDR3 contains 15 residues. V was clipped by 6 bases and J by 1 base; unmatched bases: 3. This chain's CDR3 is CATSPGTSGTDTQYF. The CDR3 DNA follows: TGTGCCACCAGTCCGGGGACTAGCGGCACAGATACGCAGTATTTT.

This clonotype was recorded a few times. The CDR3 reads CASSSPGPKSGAFF. CDR3 in DNA: TGTGCCAGCAGCTCCCCGGGCCCTAAAAGCGGAGCTTTCTTT. The rearrangement joins TRBV7-3 to TRBJ1-1; no reliable D call. The V gene lost 4 bases and the J gene lost 10 bases, with 19 bases spanning the gap. In germline, CDR1 is SGHTA, CDR2 FQGTGA. The CDR3 contains 14 residues.

This chain uses TRBV20-1 with TRBJ2-7; perhaps TRBD2 as D (5 bases). Germline V CDR1 and CDR2: DFQATT, SNEGSKA (reference sequence). CDR3 size: 11 residues. The germline V and J ends were trimmed by 7 bases and 2 bases, with 9 bases remaining between them. DNA for the CDR3: TGCAGTGGCGGGCCTCCCTACGAGCAGTACTTC. This translates into CSGGPPYEQYF.

The rearrangement joins TRBV5-6 to TRBJ2-1; 8 bases agree with TRBD1. V lost 3 bases and J lost 5; bases outside the gene matches: 10. There are 16 residues in the CDR3. Germline V lookup: CDR1 SGHDT, CDR2 YYEEEE. Here the CDR3 reads CASSSLPGGTDNEQFF. CDR3 bases: TGTGCCAGCAGCTCCCTCCCAGGGGGCACCGACAATGAGCAGTTCTTC.

This clonotype was counted between two and nine times. This chain uses TRBV28 with TRBJ1-4; TRBD1 is a possible D gene (5 bases). The V end was cut by 6 bases, the J end by 0 bases, with 17 bases between. Per the germline V gene, CDR1 is MDHEN and CDR2 is SYDVKM. This CDR3 has 17 residues. This CDR3 reads CASSRPGAVATNEKLFF. The CDR3 nucleotides are TGTGCCAGCAGCCGGCCCGGGGCAGTTGCAACTAATGAAAAACTGTTTTTT. The entire variable domain, with the rest obtained from reference TRBV28 and TRBJ1-4, is as follows: DVKVTQSSRYLVKRTGEKVFLECVQDMDHENMFWYRQDPGLGLRLIYFSYDVKMKEKGDIPEGYSVSREKKERFSLILESASTNQTSMYLCASSRPGAVATNEKLFFGSGTQLSVL.

CDR3 residues: CAISDGQGGETQYF. DNA of the CDR3: TGTGCCATCAGTGATGGACAGGGAGGAGAGACCCAGTACTTC. The chain is built from TRBV10-3 and TRBJ2-5, with 8 bases fitting TRBD1. This CDR3 spans 14 amino acids. The germline V gene has CDR1 ENHRY and CDR2 SYGVKD. V gave up 3 bases and J gave up 4 bases; unmatched junction bases: 4.

V usage is TRBV6-2 or TRBV6-3 and J usage is TRBJ1-2, with unresolved D. The CDR3 length is 14 residues. Trimming left V 6 bases short and J 0 bases short, with 11 bases between. Germline V gives CDR1 MNHEY, CDR2 SVGEGT. The CDR3 is CASSLQHPNYGYTF. CDR3 sequence (DNA): TGTGCCAGCAGCTTACAGCACCCTAACTATGGCTACACCTTC.

This clonotype was picked up a small number of times. The chain combines TRBV7-2 with TRBJ2-1; 8 nucleotides agree with TRBD1. Germline V gene sequence: CDR1 SGHTA, CDR2 FQGNSA. V dropped 1 base and J dropped 2; count of bases not matched to a gene: 4. This CDR3 comprises 16 residues. CDR3 nucleotide sequence: TGTGCCAGCAGCTTAGTAGCGGACAGGGCCTACAATGAGCAGTTCTTC. It is translated as CASSLVADRAYNEQFF.

V usage is TRBV12-3 or TRBV12-4 and J usage is TRBJ2-7, with 14 nucleotides matching TRBD2. After removal of 10 bases from V and 1 base from J, the junction contained 9 bases not matched to a gene. This CDR3 comprises 16 residues. In DNA, the CDR3 is TGTGCCACCCGGACTAGCGGGGGGCAACTATCCTACGAGCAGTACGTC. Its translation: CATRTSGGQLSYEQYV.

This rearrangement joins TRBV6-2 or TRBV6-3 to TRBJ2-2; 7 bases are shared with TRBD1. V shed 6 bases and J 9 bases; nucleotides not matched to a gene: 7. Germline loops: CDR1 MNHEY, CDR2 SVGEGT. The CDR3 is made up of 13 amino acids. CDR3 loop: CASSRDRARELFF. The CDR3 DNA reads TGTGCCAGCAGCCGCGACAGGGCGAGGGAGCTGTTTTTT.

The gene calls are TRBV5-8 and TRBJ2-2, with D hard to call. CDR3 length equals 12 residues. The V gene lost 5 bases and the J gene lost 5 bases, with 7 bases spanning the gap. Looked up from germline, CDR1 is SGHTS and CDR2 is YDEGEE. The CDR3: CASSTTTGELFF. CDR3 nucleotides: TGTGCCAGCAGTACTACAACCGGGGAGCTGTTTTTT.

The rearrangement uses TRBV5-4 and TRBJ1-2; D call uncertain. Germline V gene sequence: CDR1 SGHNT, CDR2 YYREEE (reference sequence). CDR3 size: 13 residues. The V end was cut by 1 base, the J end by 7 bases, with 11 bases between. The DNA for the CDR3 is TGTGCCAGCAGCTTGTACCTCTCCCTTGGCTACACCTTC. Protein: CASSLYLSLGYTF.

The genes are TRBV9 and TRBJ2-2; D is unclear. V dropped 0 bases and J dropped 4 bases, with 1 base sitting between them. The CDR3 has 12 residues. Looked up from germline, CDR1 is SGDLS and CDR2 is YYNGEE. The CDR3 DNA reads TGTGCCAGCAGCGTAGGCACCGGGGAGCTGTTTTTT. Translated, it gives CASSVGTGELFF.

This clonotype was counted a few times. The J gene is TRBJ1-2, the V gene TRBV4-2; TRBD1 matches at 7 bases. V was pared by 4 bases and J by 2 bases, with 7 bases of the junction left unmatched. The CDR3 spans 15 residues. CDR1 and CDR2 (germline): LGHNA, YNFKEQ. Here the CDR3 DNA reads TGTGCCAGCAGCCGTCCGGGACAGCGCAACTATGGCTACACCTTC. The encoded protein is CASSRPGQRNYGYTF.

V usage is TRBV11-2 and J usage is TRBJ1-4; D not resolved. In germline, CDR1 is SGHAT, CDR2 FQNNGV. This CDR3 spans 17 amino acids. Trimming left V 4 bases short and J 0 bases short, with 15 bases between. CDR3 in DNA: TGTGCCAGCAGCTCGATTTATGGGCAGACAACTAATGAAAAACTGTTTTTT. It is translated as CASSSIYGQTTNEKLFF.